A selection of T cell receptor beta chains follows, all from one sample in a study of brain T cells in children with intractable seizures. The data were produced by immunoSEQ multiplex PCR, yet TCRdb's version contains in-frame clones alone and is incomplete. The sample includes around 10,000 clones, over 65% of them seen just once. The source material was resected brain tissue, sampled at surgery. These receptors all come from a girl aged 2 to 10 with tuberous sclerosis and intractable seizures. CDR3s include the opening cysteine and the closing phenylalanine or tryptophan. The D gene is left open where the match is weak. Size is stated for part of the rows, as once, few or many counts, or as a class when the clone is expanded.

j_call	v_call	d_call	clone_size	cdr3_nt	cdr3_aa
TRBJ2-4	TRBV27	.	.	TGTGCCAGCAGTTTCGCGGGGGCTGATAACATTCAGTACTTC	CASSFAGADNIQYF
TRBJ2-2	TRBV7-2	TRBD2	.	TGTGCCAGCAGCTCTAGCGGGGGGAACACCGGGGAGCTGTTTTTT	CASSSSGGNTGELFF
TRBJ2-2	TRBV19	TRBD2	.	TGTGCCGAAACGGCGGGAGCGAACACCGGGGAGCTGTTTTTT	CAETAGANTGELFF
TRBJ1-1	TRBV3-1/TRBV3-2	TRBD1	.	TGTGCCAGCAGCACAGGGGTGACTGAAGCTTTCTTT	CASSTGVTEAFF
TRBJ2-1	TRBV7-9	.	.	TGTGCCAGCACCCTCTCCTACAATGAGCAGTTCTTC	CASTLSYNEQFF
TRBJ2-6	TRBV30	.	.	TGTGCCTGGAGTGTACTCCTCCGGCTCGACTCTGGGGCCAACGTCCTGACTTTC	CAWSVLLRLDSGANVLTF
TRBJ2-7	TRBV4-2	.	.	TGTGCCAGCAGCCACTCGCACGAGCAGTACTTC	CASSHSHEQYF
TRBJ1-1	TRBV7-2	.	.	TGTGCCAGCAGCTTATATCGGACTGAAGCTTTCTTT	CASSLYRTEAFF
TRBJ2-5	TRBV5-6	.	.	TGTGCCAGCAGCTCCTCACCAGCCCAAGAGACCCAGTACTTC	CASSSSPAQETQYF
TRBJ2-3	TRBV5-1	TRBD2	.	TGCGCCAGCGGAAGCTGGCTAGCGGGGCCAGTGGAGCAGTATTTT	CASGSWLAGPVEQYF
TRBJ1-3	TRBV5-5	.	once	TGTGCCAGCAGCTTGAAAGCGGGCAGCTCTGGAAACACCATATATTTT	CASSLKAGSSGNTIYF